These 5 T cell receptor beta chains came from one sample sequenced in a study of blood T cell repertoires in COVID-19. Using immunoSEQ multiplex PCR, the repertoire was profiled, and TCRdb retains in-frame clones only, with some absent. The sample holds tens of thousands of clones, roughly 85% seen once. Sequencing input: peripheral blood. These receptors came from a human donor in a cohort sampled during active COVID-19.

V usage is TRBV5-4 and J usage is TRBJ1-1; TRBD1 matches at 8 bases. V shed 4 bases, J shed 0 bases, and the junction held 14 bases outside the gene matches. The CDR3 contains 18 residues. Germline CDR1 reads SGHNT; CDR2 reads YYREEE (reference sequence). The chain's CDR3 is CASSGGGSGGTLNTEAFF. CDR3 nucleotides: TGTGCCAGCAGCGGGGGAGGGTCAGGGGGCACTCTGAACACTGAAGCTTTCTTT.

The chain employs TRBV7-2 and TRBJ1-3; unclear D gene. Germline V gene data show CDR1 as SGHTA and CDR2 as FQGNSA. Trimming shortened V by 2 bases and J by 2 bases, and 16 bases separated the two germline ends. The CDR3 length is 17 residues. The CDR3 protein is CASSLNGPGSTGNTIYF. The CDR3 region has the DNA TGTGCCAGCAGCTTAAATGGTCCAGGTTCGACTGGAAACACCATATATTTT.

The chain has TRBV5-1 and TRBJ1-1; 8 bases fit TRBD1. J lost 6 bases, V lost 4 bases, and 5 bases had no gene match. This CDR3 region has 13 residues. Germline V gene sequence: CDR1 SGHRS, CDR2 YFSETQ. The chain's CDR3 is CASSPQGGPEAFF. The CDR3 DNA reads TGCGCCAGCAGCCCACAGGGGGGCCCTGAAGCTTTCTTT.

As DNA, the CDR3 is TGCGCCAGCAGTTCTAGCCCATCCTACAATGAGCAGTTCTTC. This translates into CASSSSPSYNEQFF. The chain uses TRBV10-1 and TRBJ2-1; D perhaps matches TRBD2 (5 bases). The V and J ends lost 5 bases and 1 base respectively, with 9 bases between them. The CDR3 runs to 14 residues. Germline V gives CDR1 WNHNN, CDR2 SYGVQD (reference sequence).

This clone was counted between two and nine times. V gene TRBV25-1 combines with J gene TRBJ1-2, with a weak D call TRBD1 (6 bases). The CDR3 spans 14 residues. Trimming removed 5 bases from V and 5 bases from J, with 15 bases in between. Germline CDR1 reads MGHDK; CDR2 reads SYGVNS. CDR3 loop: CASSSLWGLYGYTF. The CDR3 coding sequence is TGTGCCAGCAGTAGCCTGTGGGGGCTTTATGGCTACACCTTC.